In this sample, the clone carrying this T cell receptor beta chain turned up a few times. The sample comes from a study of T cells after yellow fever vaccination. Overall study: SMART-Seq v4 Ultra Low Input prepared the low-cell-number fractions.

TCRdb ran MiXCR on the 5' RACE reads and lists one entry per CDR3 protein. The sample has just under 600,000 distinct CDR3 sequences, approximately 13% seen once. Between the trimmed V and J ends, which lost 4 bases and 10 bases, there was a span of 9 bases. The CDR3 has 11 amino acids. Per the germline V gene, CDR1 is SGHDT and CDR2 is YYEEEE. This receptor was identified in a young man who received the YFV17D yellow fever vaccine. The V gene is TRBV5-6, the J gene TRBJ2-1, with unresolved D. Sequencing was performed on PBMCs, taken on the day of the yellow fever booster vaccination. The DNA for the CDR3 is TGTGCCAGCAGCAAACGGAGAGAGCAGTTCTTC. It encodes CASSKRREQFF.